One sample yielded the 24 T cell receptor beta chains listed below, sequenced in a study of cytomegalovirus exposure and HLA in healthy donors. PCR used 60 Vbeta primers and 13 Jbeta primers. Clones were read by immunoSEQ multiplex PCR, and TCRdb kept only the in-frame ones, dropping some. The sample holds under 200,000 clones, 70% to 90% seen once. Sample: PBMCs. These receptors came from a man between 18 and 29 years old in good health and CMV-seropositive.

The CDR3 reads CSASSVEEQFF. CDR3 nucleotides: TGCAGTGCTAGTAGTGTAGAAGAGCAGTTCTTC. V and J are TRBV20-1 and TRBJ2-1; D gene uncertain. V was pared by 3 bases and J by 10 bases, with 10 bases between. This CDR3 spans 11 amino acids. Germline CDR1 is DFQATT and CDR2 is SNEGSKA (reference sequence).

The chain employs TRBV10-1 and TRBJ2-3, with TRBD2 matching over 8 bases. From germline, CDR1 is WNHNN and CDR2 SYGVQD (reference sequence). This CDR3 region has 15 residues. The trim removed 8 bases at V and 2 bases at J, leaving 9 bases unmatched. CDR3: CASSPAGVSTDTQYF. The CDR3, as DNA: TGCGCCAGCTCACCAGCGGGGGTCTCCACAGATACGCAGTATTTT.

This clone showed up just once. This chain uses TRBV9 with TRBJ2-1; D might be TRBD1 (6 bases). CDR3 length equals 17 residues. V was trimmed by 4 bases and J by 0 bases, leaving 17 bases between them. Per germline, CDR1 SGDLS and CDR2 YYNGEE. CDR3 sequence: CASSSQNDRSSYNEQFF. CDR3 bases: TGTGCCAGCAGCTCCCAGAACGACAGGTCCTCCTACAATGAGCAGTTCTTC.

This clone is a singleton in its sample. J is TRBJ2-1 and V is TRBV27; TRBD2 aligns across 9 bases. The germline V gene has CDR1 MNHEY and CDR2 SMNVEV (reference sequence). This CDR3 region has 16 residues. The J segment lost 6 bases and the V segment lost 3 bases, leaving 9 bases of the junction unmatched. CDR3 loop: CASSFQLAGLFNEQFF. The CDR3 nucleotides are TGTGCCAGCAGTTTCCAACTAGCGGGCCTATTCAATGAGCAGTTCTTC.

The chain is built from TRBV15 and TRBJ1-5; D gene ambiguous. Germline V gene sequence: CDR1 LNHNV, CDR2 YYDKDF (reference sequence). CDR3 size: 15 residues. Trimming left V 0 bases short and J 0 bases short, with 6 bases between. Written as DNA, the CDR3 is TGTGCCACCAGCAGAGACAGGAATAGCAATCAGCCCCAGCATTTT. Residues: CATSRDRNSNQPQHF.

The rearrangement joins TRBV29-1 to TRBJ2-7, with 9 bases matching TRBD1. Looked up from germline, CDR1 is SQVTM and CDR2 is ANQGSEA. CDR3 length: 13 residues. J gave up 6 bases and V 6 bases, and 9 bases lay outside the gene matches. The CDR3 sequence: CSVPGQGFAEQYF. As DNA, the CDR3 is TGCAGCGTGCCGGGACAGGGCTTCGCCGAGCAGTACTTC.

The chain combines TRBV9 with TRBJ2-6; a weak D match, TRBD1 (6 bases). The V end lost 6 bases, the J end lost 2 bases, and 9 bases lay between the germline ends. This CDR3 region has 14 residues. Germline V CDR1 and CDR2: SGDLS, YYNGEE. The CDR3 sequence is CASTTGPGANVLTF. The CDR3 region has the DNA TGTGCCAGCACTACAGGGCCTGGGGCCAACGTCCTGACTTTC.

CDR3 protein: CSARLVDTGELFF. The CDR3 DNA reads TGCAGCGCCCGACTAGTGGACACCGGGGAGCTGTTTTTT. This chain uses TRBV29-1 with TRBJ2-2; a possible D gene is TRBD2 (6 bases). The CDR3 has 13 amino acids. Trimming stripped 7 bases from V and 3 bases from J, with 12 bases between. Germline V lookup: CDR1 SQVTM, CDR2 ANQGSEA.

The V and J genes are TRBV5-1 and TRBJ1-1; D is possibly TRBD1 (5 bases). Germline V gene data show CDR1 as SGHRS and CDR2 as YFSETQ. The CDR3 is made up of 14 amino acids. The V end lost 3 bases, the J end lost 4 bases, and 13 bases lay between the germline ends. The CDR3 sequence is CASSSGGGATEAFF. The CDR3 nucleotides are TGCGCCAGCAGCTCGGGCGGGGGTGCCACTGAAGCTTTCTTT.

J is TRBJ2-5 and V is TRBV7-9; 11 positions match TRBD1. The CDR3 length is 16 residues. V gave up 5 bases and J gave up 0 bases; unmatched junction bases: 5. Germline CDR1 reads SEHNR; CDR2 reads FQNEAQ (reference sequence). DNA of the CDR3: TGTGCCAGCAGCCCCGGGACAGGGGGGTACCAAGAGACCCAGTACTTC. It yields the protein CASSPGTGGYQETQYF.

The V call is TRBV6-6, the J call TRBJ2-5; D is possibly TRBD1 (6 bases). Germline values: CDR1 MNHNY, CDR2 SVGAGI (reference sequence). CDR3 length: 16 amino acids. Deletions cut 2 bases from V and 11 bases from J, with 24 bases between. This chain's CDR3 is CASSYPPRTEGREQYF. In DNA form, the CDR3 reads TGTGCCAGCAGTTACCCCCCTAGGACAGAGGGTCGAGAGCAGTACTTC.

The rearrangement links TRBV7-9 to TRBJ2-5; the match to TRBD1 covers 8 bases. The CDR3 extends over 12 amino acids. V dropped 5 bases and J dropped 7; count of bases not matched to a gene: 3. Germline V gene data show CDR1 as SEHNR and CDR2 as FQNEAQ (reference sequence). The CDR3 spells CASSRDRGTQYF. In DNA form, the CDR3 reads TGTGCCAGCAGCCGAGACAGGGGGACCCAGTACTTC. The whole variable domain, filled in from reference TRBV7-9 and TRBJ2-5, reads DTGVSQNPRHKITKRGQNVTFRCDPISEHNRLYWYRQTLGQGPEFLTYFQNEAQLEKSRLLSDRFSAERPKGSFSTLEIQRTEQGDSAMYLCASSRDRGTQYFGPGTRLLVL.

The V call is TRBV27, the J call TRBJ2-2; a possible D gene is TRBD2 (6 bases). CDR3 size: 15 residues. Per germline, CDR1 MNHEY and CDR2 SMNVEV (reference sequence). With 9 bases removed from V and 2 bases from J, the gap between germline ends came to 16 bases. This CDR3 is CASNDGGSNTGELFF. Written as DNA, the CDR3 is TGTGCCAGTAATGACGGGGGATCCAACACCGGGGAGCTGTTTTTT.

The count of this clone is one. The rearrangement uses TRBV7-2 and TRBJ2-5; D might be TRBD1 (6 bases). The J call could be wrong; TRBJ2-7 is a better fit for the DNA end. The CDR3 has 16 residues. The germline V gene encodes CDR1 SGHTA and CDR2 FQGNSA. The CDR3 region is CASSPIPGQILDEQYF. DNA for the CDR3: TGTGCCAGCAGCCCCATTCCGGGACAAATTCTGGACGAGCAGTACTTC.

The chain joins TRBV27 to TRBJ1-1, with D hard to call. The CDR3 sequence is 13 residues long. Germline CDR1 and CDR2: MNHEY and SMNVEV (reference sequence). V was shortened by 8 bases and J by 0 bases, with 10 bases between the two germline ends. The CDR3 DNA follows: TGTGCCAGCGGGAGGACGATGAACACTGAAGCTTTCTTT. Its translation: CASGRTMNTEAFF.

The genes are TRBV13 and TRBJ1-3, with TRBD1 matching over 10 bases. The CDR3 has 20 amino acids. Germline CDR1 PRHDT, CDR2 FYEKMQ (reference sequence). V gave up 8 bases and J gave up 0 bases; unmatched junction bases: 19. The CDR3 spells CASATTSGGQGLFSGNTIYF. The CDR3 nucleotides are TGTGCCAGCGCCACTACTTCCGGGGGACAGGGGCTATTCTCTGGAAACACCATATATTTT.

This clone was observed a single time. The chain joins TRBV7-9 to TRBJ1-2; TRBD1 matches 8 bases. The V and J ends lost 1 base and 4 bases, in that order; junction bases with no gene match: 5. CDR1 and CDR2 (germline): SEHNR, FQNEAQ (reference sequence). CDR3 size: 15 residues. The CDR3 loop reads CASSLGSDRGYGYTF. The CDR3 region has the DNA TGTGCCAGCAGCTTAGGGTCTGACAGGGGCTATGGCTACACCTTC. The variable domain in full, completed from reference TRBV7-9 and TRBJ1-2, reads DTGVSQNPRHKITKRGQNVTFRCDPISEHNRLYWYRQTLGQGPEFLTYFQNEAQLEKSRLLSDRFSAERPKGSFSTLEIQRTEQGDSAMYLCASSLGSDRGYGYTFGSGTRLTVV.

This clone has just a few counts. The gene calls are TRBV5-8 and TRBJ1-4, with TRBD1 matching 7 bases. The length of the CDR3 is 14 residues. J gave up 6 bases and V 0 bases, and 2 bases lay outside the gene matches. CDR1 and CDR2 (germline): SGHTS, YDEGEE. CDR3 sequence reads: CASSLVQGYEKLFF. For the CDR3, the DNA is TGTGCCAGCAGCTTGGTACAGGGGTATGAAAAACTGTTTTTT.

V gene TRBV7-9 combines with J gene TRBJ1-6; the D is unclear. Trimming left V 2 bases short and J 8 bases short, with 10 bases between. This CDR3 comprises 14 residues. The germline CDR1 and CDR2 sequences are SEHNR and FQNEAQ (reference sequence). CDR3 protein: CASSLRVWDSPLHF. The CDR3, as DNA: TGTGCCAGCAGCTTACGGGTTTGGGATTCACCCCTCCACTTT.

The chain has TRBV4-1 and TRBJ2-1; 8 bases align to TRBD2. Germline lookup yields CDR1 MGHRA and CDR2 YSYEKL. The length of the CDR3 is 12 residues. J was trimmed by 14 bases and V by 8 bases; bases with no gene match: 11. CDR3 residues: CASGGSGGGEFF. CDR3 bases: TGCGCCAGCGGGGGGAGCGGGGGTGGGGAGTTCTTC.

This sequence joins TRBV10-3 and TRBJ1-1, with D maybe TRBD1 (6 bases). CDR1 ENHRY and CDR2 SYGVKD come from the germline V gene. The ends were cut back, 2 bases at V and 4 bases at J, with 11 bases in the middle. The length of the CDR3 is 14 residues. CDR3 region: CAISEDRSATEAFF. DNA for the CDR3: TGTGCCATCAGTGAGGACAGGTCCGCCACTGAAGCTTTCTTT.

This clone was counted a few times. DNA for the CDR3: TGTGCCAGCAGTCTCCGACTGCTCTACGAGCAGTACTTC. Translating it yields CASSLRLLYEQYF. The chain joins TRBV5-6 to TRBJ2-7; D remains unclear. The germline V gene has CDR1 SGHDT and CDR2 YYEEEE. The length of the CDR3 is 13 residues. The V gene lost 5 bases and the J gene lost 3 bases, with 12 bases spanning the gap.

The V gene is TRBV4-2, the J gene TRBJ1-6, with D perhaps TRBD1 (6 bases). CDR3 size: 19 residues. Germline values: CDR1 LGHNA, CDR2 YNFKEQ. V lost 0 bases, J lost 0 bases, and 15 bases lay in between. In nucleotides, the CDR3 is TGTGCCAGCAGCCAAGATTCGTACAGGGATGTCTCCTATAATTCACCCCTCCACTTT. Translated: CASSQDSYRDVSYNSPLHF.

In this sample, this clone turned up once. V usage is TRBV9 and J usage is TRBJ1-4; TRBD1 might be the D (5 bases). The V gene's germline CDR1 is SGDLS and CDR2 YYNGEE. V gave up 3 bases and J gave up 8 bases, with 14 bases separating them. The CDR3 totals 14 residues. CDR3: CASSALARGEKLFF. The CDR3 nucleotides read TGTGCCAGCAGCGCCCTAGCCCGGGGGGAAAAACTGTTTTTT.